This T cell receptor (beta chain) is drawn from a study of Ad26.COV2.S vaccination and SARS-CoV-2 variants. Study-level findings and limits: Breadth and depth estimates from TCRs may understate total T cell responses. It was found that vaccine and placebo recipients had similar non-spike TCR breadth.

Of note for this clone: Its specificity is not known.

V lost 5 bases and J lost 2, with 12 bases in between. Germline assignment: CDR1 SGHAT and CDR2 FQNNGV. This CDR3 spans 14 amino acids. This table comes from immunoSEQ multiplex PCR, and its TCRdb copy is limited to in-frame clones, with some not included. In the table there are around 370,000 clones, 90% to 95% of which are singletons. The sample consisted of peripheral blood, taken after recovery from COVID-19. This clonotype was obtained from a human donor who had recovered from COVID-19. This chain uses TRBV11-2 with TRBJ1-2; D unclear. CDR3 sequence reads: CASSPGDGNYGYTF. In nucleotides, the CDR3 is TGTGCCAGCAGCCCCGGCGACGGGAACTATGGCTACACCTTC.